The 27 T cell receptor beta chains reported below all come from one sample, sequenced in a study of T cell changes during pregnancy in multiple sclerosis. Sequenced by immunoSEQ multiplex PCR; TCRdb stores in-frame clones only, minus some. The profile shows some 52,000 clones, about 92% of them singletons. The source was CD4+ T cells from peripheral blood mononuclear cells, collected before pregnancy. These receptors were collected from a female donor with multiple sclerosis, enrolled in a pregnancy study.

The J gene is TRBJ1-1, the V gene TRBV2; no clear D gene. The CDR3 runs to 10 residues. Germline CDR1 is SNHLY and CDR2 is FYNNEI. Trimming stripped 3 bases from V and 8 bases from J, with 4 bases between. The CDR3 region has the DNA TGTGCCAGCAGTGAGAGGGAAGCTTTCTTT. Residues: CASSEREAFF.

This chain joins TRBV27 and TRBJ2-7; the D gene is possibly TRBD1 (6 bases). V lost 3 bases and J lost 7, with 13 bases in between. This CDR3 has 13 residues. The germline V gene encodes CDR1 MNHEY and CDR2 SMNVEV (reference sequence). CDR3 sequence: CASSFNRAEEQYF. CDR3 nucleotides: TGTGCCAGCAGTTTTAACAGGGCTGAGGAGCAGTACTTC.

The V gene is TRBV13, the J gene TRBJ2-7; possibly TRBD2 for D (6 bases). The length of the CDR3 is 17 residues. The germline V and J ends were trimmed by 2 bases and 5 bases, with 22 bases remaining between them. Per the germline V gene, CDR1 is PRHDT and CDR2 is FYEKMQ (reference sequence). CDR3 sequence reads: CASSLQLGRGNLHEQYF. DNA of the CDR3: TGTGCCAGCAGCTTACAGTTGGGGCGGGGAAACCTCCACGAGCAGTACTTC. Drawing the rest from reference TRBV13 and TRBJ2-7, the complete variable domain is AAGVIQSPRHLIKEKRETATLKCYPIPRHDTVYWYQQGPGQDPQFLISFYEKMQSDKGSIPDRFSAQQFSDYHSELNMSSLELGDSALYFCASSLQLGRGNLHEQYFGPGTRLTVT.

J is TRBJ2-7 and V is TRBV15; weak D call: TRBD2 (5 bases). This CDR3 is built from 15 residues. The V end was cut by 3 bases, the J end by 4 bases, with 16 bases between. Per the germline V gene, CDR1 is LNHNV and CDR2 is YYDKDF (reference sequence). CDR3: CATSSPRSGVYEQYF. The CDR3 DNA follows: TGTGCCACCAGCAGCCCCCGGTCCGGGGTGTACGAGCAGTACTTC. Looking up the rest from reference TRBV15 and TRBJ2-7 gives the full variable domain: DAMVIQNPRYQVTQFGKPVTLSCSQTLNHNVMYWYQQKSSQAPKLLFHYYDKDFNNEADTPDNFQSRRPNTSFCFLDIRSPGLGDTAMYLCATSSPRSGVYEQYFGPGTRLTVT.

The chain employs TRBV6-6 and TRBJ1-1; the match to TRBD1 covers 8 bases. Trimming cost V 5 bases and J 3 bases; bases outside gene matches: 11. CDR3 length equals 16 residues. CDR1 MNHNY and CDR2 SVGAGI come from the germline V gene (reference sequence). CDR3 sequence reads: CASSRPGQVGDTEAFF. CDR3 nucleotides: TGTGCCAGCAGTCGACCGGGACAGGTAGGGGACACTGAAGCTTTCTTT.

This chain connects TRBV5-6 to TRBJ2-1, with D tentatively TRBD1 (6 bases). Germline V CDR1 and CDR2: SGHDT, YYEEEE. The V gene lost 2 bases and the J gene lost 8 bases, with 29 bases spanning the gap. CDR3 length equals 19 residues. The CDR3 loop is CASSFSYDYQGKDGHEQFF. The CDR3, as DNA: TGTGCCAGCAGCTTCTCCTACGATTACCAGGGGAAGGATGGCCATGAGCAGTTCTTC.

The CDR3 reads CASSDSQSDTQYF. As DNA, the CDR3 is TGTGCCAGCAGTGACTCTCAGTCAGATACGCAGTATTTT. The chain joins TRBV6-4 to TRBJ2-3; D remains ambiguous. The CDR3 covers 13 residues. Trimming took off 0 bases at V and 4 bases at J, with 5 bases between the two ends. Germline-derived CDR1 and CDR2 are MRHNA and SNTAGT.

The chain combines TRBV10-2 with TRBJ2-7, with D possibly matching TRBD1 (6 bases). CDR1 is WSHSY and CDR2 is SAAADI in the germline V gene. The CDR3 length is 14 residues. V was trimmed by 7 bases and J by 1 base, leaving 14 bases between them. CDR3 coding DNA: TGCGCCAGCACTGGGACACGCCCATCCTACGAGCAGTACTTC. This encodes CASTGTRPSYEQYF.

This rearrangement joins TRBV27 to TRBJ2-1, with 10 bases matching TRBD2. The V gene end was trimmed by 5 bases and the J gene end by 7 bases; junction bases not matched to a gene: 20. The CDR3 runs 19 residues. The germline V gene encodes CDR1 MNHEY and CDR2 SMNVEV (reference sequence). In DNA, the CDR3 is TGTGCCAGCAGTGTTGCACAGGGGATCGAAGCGGGAGGGAGTAATGAGCAGTTCTTC. Translation: CASSVAQGIEAGGSNEQFF.

The V call is TRBV4-3, the J call TRBJ2-3; TRBD2 is a possible D gene (5 bases). The CDR3 extends over 14 amino acids. The V gene's germline CDR1 is LGHNA and CDR2 YSLEER. V shed 1 base and J shed 0 bases, with 5 bases lying between them. CDR3 coding DNA: TGCGCCAGCAGCCAAGGGACTAGCACAGATACGCAGTATTTT. Translating gives CASSQGTSTDTQYF.

V and J are TRBV11-2 and TRBJ2-3, with 9 bases aligning to TRBD2. Germline lookup yields CDR1 SGHAT and CDR2 FQNNGV. Trimming took 2 bases from V and 4 from J; bases not matched to a gene: 4. CDR3 length: 15 amino acids. This chain's CDR3 is CASSLMAGGADTQYF. CDR3 nucleotides: TGTGCCAGCAGCTTAATGGCGGGAGGGGCAGATACGCAGTATTTT.

The chain has TRBV5-1 and TRBJ2-5, with a possible D match to TRBD2 (5 bases). V was cut by 4 bases and J by 2 bases, with 12 bases left in between. CDR1 is SGHRS and CDR2 is YFSETQ in the germline V gene. The CDR3 is made up of 14 amino acids. CDR3 amino acids: CASSGGGPQETQYF. The DNA of the CDR3 is TGCGCCAGCAGCGGCGGAGGCCCTCAAGAGACCCAGTACTTC.

The genes are TRBV10-3 and TRBJ2-1; no reliable D call. The V gene lost 6 bases and the J gene lost 4 bases, with 10 bases spanning the gap. This CDR3 is built from 13 residues. The germline V gene encodes CDR1 ENHRY and CDR2 SYGVKD. The CDR3 coding sequence is TGTGCCATCAGCGAAGACTCTTACAATGAGCAGTTCTTC. Translated, it gives CAISEDSYNEQFF.

The chain uses TRBV19 and TRBJ1-1; 8 bases map to TRBD1. The junction had 9 bases not matched to a gene; V was cut back by 0 bases and J by 0 bases. Per germline, CDR1 LNHDA and CDR2 SQIVND (reference sequence). The CDR3 has 18 amino acids. CDR3 in amino acids: CASSIDQDWDRMNTEAFF. The CDR3, as DNA: TGTGCCAGTAGTATAGACCAGGATTGGGACAGGATGAACACTGAAGCTTTCTTT.

The rearrangement links TRBV7-6 to TRBJ1-5, with a possible D match to TRBD1 (5 bases). Trimming removed 4 bases from V and 3 bases from J, with 10 bases in between. This CDR3 comprises 14 residues. CDR1 is SGHVS and CDR2 is FNYEAQ in the germline V gene. Here the CDR3 reads CASSSRQTNQPQHF. For the CDR3, the DNA is TGTGCCAGCAGCTCGAGACAGACCAATCAGCCCCAGCATTTT.

V and J are TRBV7-9 and TRBJ2-1, with a possible D match to TRBD1 (6 bases). CDR3 length equals 18 residues. CDR1 is SEHNR, CDR2 FQNEAQ, per germline (reference sequence). Trimming stripped 3 bases from V and 7 bases from J, with 25 bases between. The CDR3 nucleotides read TGTGCCAGCAGCTTCGCCTTCCCTGGGACATATGGAAGGAATGAGCAGTTCTTC. Translation gives CASSFAFPGTYGRNEQFF. Based on the CDR3 plus reference TRBV7-9 and TRBJ2-1, the full variable domain is DTGVSQNPRHKITKRGQNVTFRCDPISEHNRLYWYRQTLGQGPEFLTYFQNEAQLEKSRLLSDRFSAERPKGSFSTLEIQRTEQGDSAMYLCASSFAFPGTYGRNEQFFGPGTRLTVL.

This chain links TRBV11-1 with TRBJ2-2; 7 bases align to TRBD1. The CDR3 totals 16 residues. Trimming at V came to 5 bases and at J to 1 base, leaving 7 bases not matched to a gene. Per the germline V gene, CDR1 is SGHAT and CDR2 is FQDESV (reference sequence). This CDR3 reads CASSPAGTVNTGELFF. As DNA, the CDR3 is TGTGCCAGCAGCCCCGCCGGGACAGTGAACACCGGGGAGCTGTTTTTT.

The chain joins TRBV13 to TRBJ1-2; 12 nucleotides line up with TRBD1. CDR3 length equals 18 residues. CDR1 and CDR2 (germline): PRHDT, FYEKMQ (reference sequence). J was trimmed by 4 bases and V by 2 bases; bases with no gene match: 11. Here the CDR3 reads CASSLRRDRGLFTYGYTF. CDR3 in DNA: TGTGCCAGCAGCTTAAGGCGGGACAGGGGGCTGTTTACCTATGGCTACACCTTC.

The CDR3 coding sequence is TGCGCCAGCAGCTTGGACCCTAGCGGGAGGGGGTCCTACAATGAGCAGTTCTTC. Its protein is CASSLDPSGRGSYNEQFF. The J gene is TRBJ2-1, the V gene TRBV5-1; 12 positions match TRBD2. V shed 0 bases and J 1 base; nucleotides not matched to a gene: 5. The CDR3 contains 18 residues. Germline CDR1 is SGHRS and CDR2 is YFSETQ.

The chain couples TRBV6-1 to TRBJ2-7, with 8 bases that match TRBD1. In germline, CDR1 is MNHNS, CDR2 SASEGT. The CDR3 runs to 14 residues. V was clipped by 5 bases and J by 3 bases; unmatched bases: 6. The CDR3, as DNA: TGTGCCAGCAGTTCAGGGGGCCTTCACTACGAGCAGTACTTC. Its translation is CASSSGGLHYEQYF.

This chain uses TRBV7-3 with TRBJ2-5; 10 nucleotides agree with TRBD2. With 0 bases clipped from V and 5 bases from J, the junction kept 3 bases outside the gene matches. This CDR3 contains 15 residues. Germline CDR1 SGHTA, CDR2 FQGTGA. CDR3 protein: CASSLTSGRIETQYF. The CDR3 DNA reads as TGTGCCAGCAGCTTAACTAGCGGGAGGATCGAGACCCAGTACTTC.

This rearrangement joins TRBV6-6 to TRBJ1-2, with 10 positions matching TRBD1. Germline lookup yields CDR1 MNHNY and CDR2 SVGAGI (reference sequence). V dropped 0 bases and J dropped 3; count of bases not matched to a gene: 4. The CDR3 totals 16 residues. This CDR3 reads CASSYSRQGADYGYTF. The CDR3 nucleotides are TGTGCCAGCAGTTACTCCCGACAGGGGGCGGACTATGGCTACACCTTC.

The CDR3 bases are TGTGCCAGCAGTTCCCCGGGAAGGGGGCGTGAGACCCAGTACTTC. Its translation is CASSSPGRGRETQYF. The chain combines TRBV28 with TRBJ2-5, with 7 nucleotides matching TRBD1. The CDR3 contains 15 residues. In germline, CDR1 is MDHEN, CDR2 SYDVKM. V gave up 4 bases and J gave up 5 bases; unmatched junction bases: 10.

The V gene is TRBV7-2, the J gene TRBJ2-1, with TRBD2 identical over 7 bases. Germline assignment: CDR1 SGHTA and CDR2 FQGNSA. This CDR3 is built from 17 residues. Trimming removed 2 bases from V and 8 bases from J; junction bases left unmatched: 15. In nucleotides, the CDR3 is TGTGCCAGCAGCTTACCCTCGGGCGGGAGAGTGATGTATGAGCAGTTCTTC. Translating it yields CASSLPSGGRVMYEQFF.

The chain has TRBV18 and TRBJ1-2; D not certain. Germline V gives CDR1 KGHSH, CDR2 LQKENI. V was pared by 1 base and J by 6 bases, with 12 bases between. This CDR3 has 14 residues. The CDR3, as DNA: TGTGCCAGCTCACCACAGAGGGCCTTGGATGGCTACACCTTC. Its protein is CASSPQRALDGYTF. Filled out from reference TRBV18 and TRBJ1-2, the complete variable domain reads NAGVMQNPRHLVRRRGQEARLRCSPMKGHSHVYWYRQLPEEGLKFMVYLQKENIIDESGMPKERFSAEFPKEGPSILRIQQVVRGDSAAYFCASSPQRALDGYTFGSGTRLTVV.

The V and J genes are TRBV5-6 and TRBJ1-4; D gene ambiguous. V shed 0 bases and J shed 8 bases, with 14 bases lying between them. This CDR3 has 15 amino acids. Per the germline V gene, CDR1 is SGHDT and CDR2 is YYEEEE. CDR3 residues: CASSLGVRGNEKLFF. The DNA for the CDR3 is TGTGCCAGCAGCTTGGGGGTAAGAGGGAACGAAAAACTGTTTTTT.

This chain's CDR3 is CAWSKGRAYGYTF. DNA for the CDR3: TGTGCCTGGAGTAAGGGCAGGGCCTATGGCTACACCTTC. The gene calls are TRBV30 and TRBJ1-2; possible D gene TRBD1, 5 bases. The germline V gene has CDR1 GTSNPN and CDR2 SVGIG (reference sequence). This CDR3 comprises 13 residues. With 2 bases removed from V and 4 bases from J, the gap between germline ends came to 11 bases.